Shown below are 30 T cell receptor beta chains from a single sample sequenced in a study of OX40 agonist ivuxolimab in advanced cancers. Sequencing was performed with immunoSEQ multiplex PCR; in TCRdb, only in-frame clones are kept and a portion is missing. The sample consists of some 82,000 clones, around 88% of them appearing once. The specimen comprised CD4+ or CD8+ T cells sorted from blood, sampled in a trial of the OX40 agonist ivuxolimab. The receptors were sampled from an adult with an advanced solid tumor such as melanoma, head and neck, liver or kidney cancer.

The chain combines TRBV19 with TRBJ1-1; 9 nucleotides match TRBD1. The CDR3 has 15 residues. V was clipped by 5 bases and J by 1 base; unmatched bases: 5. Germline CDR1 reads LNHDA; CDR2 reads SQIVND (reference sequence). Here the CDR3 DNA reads TGTGCCAGTAGTTCACGACAGGGGGGGAACACTGAAGCTTTCTTT. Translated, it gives CASSSRQGGNTEAFF. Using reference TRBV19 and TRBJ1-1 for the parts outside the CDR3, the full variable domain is DGGITQSPKYLFRKEGQNVTLSCEQNLNHDAMYWYRQDPGQGLRLIYYSQIVNDFQKGDIAEGYSVSREKKESFPLTVTSAQKNPTAFYLCASSSRQGGNTEAFFGQGTRLTVV.

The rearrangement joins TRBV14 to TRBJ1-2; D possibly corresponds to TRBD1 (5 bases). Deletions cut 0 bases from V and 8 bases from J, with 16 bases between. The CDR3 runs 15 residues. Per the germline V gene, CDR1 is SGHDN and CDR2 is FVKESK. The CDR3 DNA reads TGTGCCAGCAGCCAAGAGACAAGGGAGTGGGACGGCTACACCTTC. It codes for CASSQETREWDGYTF. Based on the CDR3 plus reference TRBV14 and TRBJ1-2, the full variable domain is EAGVTQFPSHSVIEKGQTVTLRCDPISGHDNLYWYRRVMGKEIKFLLHFVKESKQDESGMPNNRFLAERTGGTYSTLKVQPAELEDSGVYFCASSQETREWDGYTFGSGTRLTVV.

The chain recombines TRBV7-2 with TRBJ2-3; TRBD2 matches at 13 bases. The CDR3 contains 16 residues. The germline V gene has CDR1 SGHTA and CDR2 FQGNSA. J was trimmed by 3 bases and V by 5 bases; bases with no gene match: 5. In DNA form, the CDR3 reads TGTGCCAGCAGCCCGGGACTAGCGGGGATAACAGATACGCAGTATTTT. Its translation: CASSPGLAGITDTQYF.

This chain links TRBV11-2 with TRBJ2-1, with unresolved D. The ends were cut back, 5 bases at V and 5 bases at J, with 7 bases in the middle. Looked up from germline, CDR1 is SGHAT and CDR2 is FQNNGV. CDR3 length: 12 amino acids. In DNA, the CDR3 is TGTGCCAGCAGCCCGGCCCACAATGAGCAGTTCTTC. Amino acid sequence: CASSPAHNEQFF. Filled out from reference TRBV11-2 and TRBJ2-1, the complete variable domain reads EAGVAQSPRYKIIEKRQSVAFWCNPISGHATLYWYQQILGQGPKLLIQFQNNGVVDDSQLPKDRFSAERLKGVDSTLKIQPAKLEDSAVYLCASSPAHNEQFFGPGTRLTVL.

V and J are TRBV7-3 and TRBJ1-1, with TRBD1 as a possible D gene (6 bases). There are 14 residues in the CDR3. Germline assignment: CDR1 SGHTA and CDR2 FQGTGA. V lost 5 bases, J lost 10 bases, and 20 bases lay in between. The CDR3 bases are TGTGCCAGCAGCCCCACCTCGGACAGCGGAGTAGCTTTCTTT. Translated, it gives CASSPTSDSGVAFF.

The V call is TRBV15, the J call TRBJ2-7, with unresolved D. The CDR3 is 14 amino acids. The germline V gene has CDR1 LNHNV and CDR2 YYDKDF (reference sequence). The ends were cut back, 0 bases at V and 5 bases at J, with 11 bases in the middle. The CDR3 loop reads CATSRDSPPDEQYF. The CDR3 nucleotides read TGTGCCACCAGCAGAGATTCCCCCCCGGACGAGCAGTACTTC.

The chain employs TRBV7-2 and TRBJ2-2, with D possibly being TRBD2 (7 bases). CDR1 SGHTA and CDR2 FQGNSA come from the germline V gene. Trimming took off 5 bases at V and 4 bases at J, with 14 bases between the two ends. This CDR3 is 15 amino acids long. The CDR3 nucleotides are TGTGCCAGCAGCGGGGGGGCGACGGGCACCGGGGAGCTGTTTTTT. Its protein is CASSGGATGTGELFF. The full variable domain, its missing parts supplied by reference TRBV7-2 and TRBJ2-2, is GAGVSQSPSNKVTEKGKDVELRCDPISGHTALYWYRQSLGQGLEFLIYFQGNSAPDKSGLPSDRFSAERTGGSVSTLTIQRTQQEDSAVYLCASSGGATGTGELFFGEGSRLTVL.

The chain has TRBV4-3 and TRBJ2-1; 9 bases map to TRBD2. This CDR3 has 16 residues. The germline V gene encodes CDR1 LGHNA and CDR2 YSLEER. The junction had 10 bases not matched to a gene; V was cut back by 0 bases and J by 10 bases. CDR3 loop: CASSQDLGGRALEQFF. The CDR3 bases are TGCGCCAGCAGCCAAGATCTGGGCGGGAGGGCCTTGGAGCAGTTCTTC.

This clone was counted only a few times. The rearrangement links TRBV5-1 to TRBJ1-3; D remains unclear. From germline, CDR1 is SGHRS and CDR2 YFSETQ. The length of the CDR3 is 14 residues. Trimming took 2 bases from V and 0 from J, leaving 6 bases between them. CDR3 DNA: TGCGCCAGCAGCTTCGACCGCTCTGGAAACACCATATATTTT. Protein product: CASSFDRSGNTIYF. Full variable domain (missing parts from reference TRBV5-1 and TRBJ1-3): KAGVTQTPRYLIKTRGQQVTLSCSPISGHRSVSWYQQTPGQGLQFLFEYFSETQRNKGNFPGRFSGRQFSNSRSEMNVSTLELGDSALYLCASSFDRSGNTIYFGEGSWLTVV.

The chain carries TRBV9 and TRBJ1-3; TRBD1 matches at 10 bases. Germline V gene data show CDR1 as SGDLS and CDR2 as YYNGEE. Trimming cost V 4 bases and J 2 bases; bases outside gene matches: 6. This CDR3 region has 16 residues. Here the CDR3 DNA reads TGTGCCAGCAGCTCACGACAGGGGGCCACTGGAAACACCATATATTTT. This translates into CASSSRQGATGNTIYF. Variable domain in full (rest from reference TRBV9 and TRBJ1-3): DSGVTQTPKHLITATGQRVTLRCSPRSGDLSVYWYQQSLDQGLQFLIQYYNGEERAKGNILERFSAQQFPDLHSELNLSSLELGDSALYFCASSSRQGATGNTIYFGEGSWLTVV.

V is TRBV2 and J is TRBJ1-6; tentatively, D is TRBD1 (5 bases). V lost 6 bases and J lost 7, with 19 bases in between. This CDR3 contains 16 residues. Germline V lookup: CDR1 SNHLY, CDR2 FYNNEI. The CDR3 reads CASSAIGTGGNSPLHF. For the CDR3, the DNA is TGTGCCAGCAGCGCAATCGGGACCGGCGGGAATTCACCCCTCCACTTT.

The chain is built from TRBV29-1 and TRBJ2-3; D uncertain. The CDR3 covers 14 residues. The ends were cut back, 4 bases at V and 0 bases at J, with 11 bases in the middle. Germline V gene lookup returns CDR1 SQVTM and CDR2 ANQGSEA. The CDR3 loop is CSVAGGASTDTQYF. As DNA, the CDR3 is TGCAGCGTTGCGGGCGGAGCTAGCACAGATACGCAGTATTTT.

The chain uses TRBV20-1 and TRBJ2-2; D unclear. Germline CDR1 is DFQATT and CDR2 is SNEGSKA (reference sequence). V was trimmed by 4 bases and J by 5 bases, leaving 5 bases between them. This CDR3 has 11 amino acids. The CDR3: CSAIRTGELFF. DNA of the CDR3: TGCAGTGCTATACGGACCGGGGAGCTGTTTTTT.

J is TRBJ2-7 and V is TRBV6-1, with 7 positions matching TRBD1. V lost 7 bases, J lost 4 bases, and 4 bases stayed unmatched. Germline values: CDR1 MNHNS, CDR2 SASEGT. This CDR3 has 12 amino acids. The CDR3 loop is CASMDRTYEQYF. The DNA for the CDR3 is TGTGCCAGCATGGACAGGACATACGAGCAGTACTTC.

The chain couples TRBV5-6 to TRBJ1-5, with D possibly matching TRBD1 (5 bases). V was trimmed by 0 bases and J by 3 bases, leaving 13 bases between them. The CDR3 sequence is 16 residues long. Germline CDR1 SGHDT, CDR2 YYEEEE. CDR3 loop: CASSLGQGPSNQPQHF. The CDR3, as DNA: TGTGCCAGCAGCTTGGGGCAGGGCCCCTCCAATCAGCCCCAGCATTTT.

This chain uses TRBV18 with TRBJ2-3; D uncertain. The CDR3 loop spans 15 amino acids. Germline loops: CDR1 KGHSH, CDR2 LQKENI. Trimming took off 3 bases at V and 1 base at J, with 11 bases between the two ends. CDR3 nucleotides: TGTGCCAGCTCACCCTCGTCCGTGGGCACAGATACGCAGTATTTT. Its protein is CASSPSSVGTDTQYF. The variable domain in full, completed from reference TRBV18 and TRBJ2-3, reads NAGVMQNPRHLVRRRGQEARLRCSPMKGHSHVYWYRQLPEEGLKFMVYLQKENIIDESGMPKERFSAEFPKEGPSILRIQQVVRGDSAAYFCASSPSSVGTDTQYFGPGTRLTVL.

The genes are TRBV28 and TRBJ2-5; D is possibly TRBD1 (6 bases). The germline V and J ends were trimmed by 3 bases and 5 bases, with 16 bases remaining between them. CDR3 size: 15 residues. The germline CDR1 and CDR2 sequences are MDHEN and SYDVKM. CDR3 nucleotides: TGTGCCAGCAGTTTCAAGAGGGGGACAATTGAGACCCAGTACTTC. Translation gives CASSFKRGTIETQYF.

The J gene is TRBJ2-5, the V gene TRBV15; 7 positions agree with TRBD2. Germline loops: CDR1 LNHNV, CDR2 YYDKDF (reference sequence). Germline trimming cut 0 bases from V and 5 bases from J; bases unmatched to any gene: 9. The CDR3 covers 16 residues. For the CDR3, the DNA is TGTGCCACCAGCAGAGAGGGGGAGAGCGGGATTGAGACCCAGTACTTC. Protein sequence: CATSREGESGIETQYF.

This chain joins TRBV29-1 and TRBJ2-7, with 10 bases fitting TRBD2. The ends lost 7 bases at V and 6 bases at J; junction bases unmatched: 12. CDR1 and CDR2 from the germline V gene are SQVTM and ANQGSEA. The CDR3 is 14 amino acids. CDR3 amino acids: CSGGGAGGLVEQYF. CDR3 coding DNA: TGCAGCGGCGGCGGAGCGGGAGGGCTTGTCGAGCAGTACTTC.

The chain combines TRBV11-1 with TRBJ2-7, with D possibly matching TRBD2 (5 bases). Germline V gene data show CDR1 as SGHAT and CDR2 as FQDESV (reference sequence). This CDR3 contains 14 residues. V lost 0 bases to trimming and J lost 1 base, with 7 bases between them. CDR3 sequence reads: CASSLAGESYEQYF. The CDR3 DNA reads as TGTGCCAGCAGCTTAGCGGGAGAGTCCTACGAGCAGTACTTC.

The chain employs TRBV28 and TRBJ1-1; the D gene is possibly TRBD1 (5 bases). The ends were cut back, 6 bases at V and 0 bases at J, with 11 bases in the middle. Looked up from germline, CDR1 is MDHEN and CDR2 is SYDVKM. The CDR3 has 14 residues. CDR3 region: CASRLRGVNTEAFF. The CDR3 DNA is TGTGCCAGCAGGCTCCGGGGGGTGAACACTGAAGCTTTCTTT.

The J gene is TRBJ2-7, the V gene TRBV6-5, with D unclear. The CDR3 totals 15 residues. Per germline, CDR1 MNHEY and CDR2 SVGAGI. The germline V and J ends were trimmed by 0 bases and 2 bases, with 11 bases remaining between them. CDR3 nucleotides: TGTGCCAGCAGTTACTCGATAGATCCGCCCTACGAGCAGTACTTC. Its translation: CASSYSIDPPYEQYF.

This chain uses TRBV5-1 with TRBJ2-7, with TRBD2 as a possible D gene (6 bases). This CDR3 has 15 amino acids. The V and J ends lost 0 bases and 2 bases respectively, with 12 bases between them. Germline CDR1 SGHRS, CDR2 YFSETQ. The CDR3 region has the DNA TGCGCCAGCAGCTTGGTGTCTAGCGAAACCTACGAGCAGTACTTC. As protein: CASSLVSSETYEQYF.

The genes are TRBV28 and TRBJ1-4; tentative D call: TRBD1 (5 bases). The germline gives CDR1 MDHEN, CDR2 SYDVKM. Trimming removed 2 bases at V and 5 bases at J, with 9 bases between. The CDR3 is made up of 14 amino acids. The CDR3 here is CASSLAGANEKLFF. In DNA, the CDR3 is TGTGCCAGCAGTTTAGCCGGGGCGAATGAAAAACTGTTTTTT. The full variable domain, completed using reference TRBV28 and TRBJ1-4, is DVKVTQSSRYLVKRTGEKVFLECVQDMDHENMFWYRQDPGLGLRLIYFSYDVKMKEKGDIPEGYSVSREKKERFSLILESASTNQTSMYLCASSLAGANEKLFFGSGTQLSVL.

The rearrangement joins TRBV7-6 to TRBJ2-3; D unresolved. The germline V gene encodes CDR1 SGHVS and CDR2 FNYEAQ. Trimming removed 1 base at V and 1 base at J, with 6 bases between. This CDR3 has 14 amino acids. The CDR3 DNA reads TGTGCCAGCAGCTTAGTTCCCGGCACAGATACGCAGTATTTT. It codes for CASSLVPGTDTQYF.

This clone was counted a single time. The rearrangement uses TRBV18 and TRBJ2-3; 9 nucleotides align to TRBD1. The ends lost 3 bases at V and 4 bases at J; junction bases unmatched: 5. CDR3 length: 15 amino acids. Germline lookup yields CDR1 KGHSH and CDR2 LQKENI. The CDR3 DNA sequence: TGTGCCAGCTCACCGGGACAGGGTTATGCAGATACGCAGTATTTT. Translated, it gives CASSPGQGYADTQYF. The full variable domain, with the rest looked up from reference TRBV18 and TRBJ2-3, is NAGVMQNPRHLVRRRGQEARLRCSPMKGHSHVYWYRQLPEEGLKFMVYLQKENIIDESGMPKERFSAEFPKEGPSILRIQQVVRGDSAAYFCASSPGQGYADTQYFGPGTRLTVL.

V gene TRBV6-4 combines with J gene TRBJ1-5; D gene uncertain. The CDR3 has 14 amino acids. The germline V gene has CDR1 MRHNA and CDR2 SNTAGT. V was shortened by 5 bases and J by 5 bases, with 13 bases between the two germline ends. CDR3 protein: CASSFDTSHQPQHF. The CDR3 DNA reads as TGTGCCAGCAGTTTTGACACATCCCATCAGCCCCAGCATTTT.

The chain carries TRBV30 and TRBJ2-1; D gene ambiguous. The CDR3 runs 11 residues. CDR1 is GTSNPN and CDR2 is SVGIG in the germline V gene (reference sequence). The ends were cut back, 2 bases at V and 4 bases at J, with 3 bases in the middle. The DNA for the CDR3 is TGTGCCTGGAGTTTGTACAATGAGCAGTTCTTC. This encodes CAWSLYNEQFF. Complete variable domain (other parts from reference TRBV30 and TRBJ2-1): SQTIHQWPATLVQPVGSPLSLECTVEGTSNPNLYWYRQAAGRGLQLLFYSVGIGQISSEVPQNLSASRPQDRQFILSSKKLLLSDSGFYLCAWSLYNEQFFGPGTRLTVL.

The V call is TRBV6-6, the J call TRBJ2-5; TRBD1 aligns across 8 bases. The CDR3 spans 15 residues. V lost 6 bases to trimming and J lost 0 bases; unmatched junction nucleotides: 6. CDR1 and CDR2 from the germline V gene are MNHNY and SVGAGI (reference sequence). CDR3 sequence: CASRPPGQDQETQYF. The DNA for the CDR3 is TGTGCCAGCAGACCCCCGGGACAGGACCAAGAGACCCAGTACTTC.

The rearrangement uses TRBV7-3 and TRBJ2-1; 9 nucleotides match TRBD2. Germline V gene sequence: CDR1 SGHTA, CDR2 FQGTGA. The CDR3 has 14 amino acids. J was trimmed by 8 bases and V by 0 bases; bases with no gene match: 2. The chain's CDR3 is CASSLTSGSYEQFF. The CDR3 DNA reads TGTGCCAGCAGCTTAACTAGCGGGAGCTATGAGCAGTTCTTC.